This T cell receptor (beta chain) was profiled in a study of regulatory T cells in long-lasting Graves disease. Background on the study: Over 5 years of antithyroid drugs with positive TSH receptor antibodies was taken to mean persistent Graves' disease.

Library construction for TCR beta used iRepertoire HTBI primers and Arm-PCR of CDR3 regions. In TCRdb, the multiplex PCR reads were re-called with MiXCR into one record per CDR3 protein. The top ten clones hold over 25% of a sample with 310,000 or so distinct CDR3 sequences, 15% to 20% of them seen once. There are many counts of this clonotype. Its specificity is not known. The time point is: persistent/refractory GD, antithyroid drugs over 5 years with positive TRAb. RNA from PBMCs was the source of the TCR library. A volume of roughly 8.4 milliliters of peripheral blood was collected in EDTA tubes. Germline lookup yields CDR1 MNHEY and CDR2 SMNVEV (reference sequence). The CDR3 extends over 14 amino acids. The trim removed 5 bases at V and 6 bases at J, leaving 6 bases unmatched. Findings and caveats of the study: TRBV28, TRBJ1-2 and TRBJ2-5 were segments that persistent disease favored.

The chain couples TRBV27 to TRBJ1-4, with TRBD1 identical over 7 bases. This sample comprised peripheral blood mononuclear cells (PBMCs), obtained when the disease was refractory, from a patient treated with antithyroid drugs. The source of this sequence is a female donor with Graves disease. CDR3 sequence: CASSVTGADEKLFF. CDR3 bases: TGTGCCAGCAGTGTAACAGGGGCCGATGAAAAACTGTTTTTT.